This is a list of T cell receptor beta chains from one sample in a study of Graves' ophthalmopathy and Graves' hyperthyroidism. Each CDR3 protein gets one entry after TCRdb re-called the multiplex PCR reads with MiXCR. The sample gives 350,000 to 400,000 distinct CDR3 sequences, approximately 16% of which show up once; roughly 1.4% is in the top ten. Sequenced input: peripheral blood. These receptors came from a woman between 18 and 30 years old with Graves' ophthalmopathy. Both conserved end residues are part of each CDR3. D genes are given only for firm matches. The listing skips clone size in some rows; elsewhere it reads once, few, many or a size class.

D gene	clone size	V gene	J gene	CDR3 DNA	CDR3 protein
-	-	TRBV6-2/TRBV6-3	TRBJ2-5	TGTGCCAGCACTGAGTTGGGGGTGGAGACCCAGTACTTC	CASTELGVETQYF
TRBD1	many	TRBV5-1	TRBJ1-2	TGCGCCAGCAGCCCGCGGGAGGGGGCCTCCTATGGCTACACCTTC	CASSPREGASYGYTF
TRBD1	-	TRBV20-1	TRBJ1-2	TGCAGGGGGGGACAGGGGGACAGCTATGGCTACACCTTC	CRGGQGDSYGYTF
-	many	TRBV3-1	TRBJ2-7	TGTGCCAGCAGCCAAGTAAGAGGGAAGGAGTACGAGCAGTACTTC	CASSQVRGKEYEQYF
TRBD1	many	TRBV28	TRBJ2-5	TGTGCCAGCAGTCTGGGACAGGGCGTGGCGGAGACCCAGTACTTC	CASSLGQGVAETQYF
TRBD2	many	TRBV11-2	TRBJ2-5	TGTGCCAGCAGCCCAGGACTAGCGGGAGGGCCGGAGACCCAGTACTTC	CASSPGLAGGPETQYF
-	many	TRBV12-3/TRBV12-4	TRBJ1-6	TGTGCCAGCACCTCGGACGGAGCTAATTCACCCCTCCACTTT	CASTSDGANSPLHF
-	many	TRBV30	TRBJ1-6	TGTGCCTGGAACGGCGCTGCGAATTCACCCCTCCACTTT	CAWNGAANSPLHF
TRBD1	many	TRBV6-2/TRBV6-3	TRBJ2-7	TGTGCCAGCAGTTACTCGAGGGACAGGGGTTTCTACGAGCAGTACTTC	CASSYSRDRGFYEQYF
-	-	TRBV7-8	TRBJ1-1	TGTGCCAGCAGCTTAGATAGGGCGGCGAAGAAAGCTTTCTTT	CASSLDRAAKKAFF
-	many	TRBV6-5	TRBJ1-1	TGTGCCAGCAGTTACGGGGTTTTGAACACTGAAGCTTTCTTT	CASSYGVLNTEAFF
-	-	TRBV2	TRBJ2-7	TGTGCCAGCGACAGTACCTACGAGCAGTACTTC	CASDSTYEQYF
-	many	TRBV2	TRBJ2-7	TGTGCCAGCAGTGAACACAGAAACTACGAGCAGTACTTC	CASSEHRNYEQYF
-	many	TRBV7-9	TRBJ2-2	TGTGCCAGCAGCACGCGGGGACGGCAGACCGGGGAGCTGTTTTTT	CASSTRGRQTGELFF
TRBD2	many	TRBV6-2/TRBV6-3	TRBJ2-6	TGTGCCAGCAGTTACTCCCGGACTAGCGGGGGCCGCTCTGGGGCCAACGTCCTGACTTTC	CASSYSRTSGGRSGANVLTF
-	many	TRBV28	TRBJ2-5	TGTGCCAGCAGTCCCTACCAAAAGCGTCAGGGGCCCCAGACCCAGTACTTC	CASSPYQKRQGPQTQYF
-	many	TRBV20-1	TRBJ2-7	TGCAGTGCTAGGATCGGAGGGGAGTACTACGAGCAGTACTTC	CSARIGGEYYEQYF
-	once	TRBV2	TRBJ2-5	TGTGCCAGCAGTCCGGTGTACCAAGAGACCCAGTACTTC	CASSPVYQETQYF
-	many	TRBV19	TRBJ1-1	TGTGCCAGTAGGGCAGTCGCGGAGGCCACTGAAGCTTTCTTT	CASRAVAEATEAFF
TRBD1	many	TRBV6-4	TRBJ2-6	TGTGCCAGCAACCCACCGCCCACGGGACAGCCAATCTCTGGGGCCAACGTCCTGACTTTC	CASNPPPTGQPISGANVLTF
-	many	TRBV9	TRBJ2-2	TGTGCCAGCAGCCCCGACCACTGGAGAGTATTTGACACCGGGGAGCTGTTTTTT	CASSPDHWRVFDTGELFF
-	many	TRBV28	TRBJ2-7	TGTGCCAGCAGTTTACTGGACCAGGGGTACGAGCAGTACTTC	CASSLLDQGYEQYF
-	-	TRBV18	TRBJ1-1	TGTGCCAGCTCACCACCATCGCAGAGGTTTGAAGCTTTCTTT	CASSPPSQRFEAFF
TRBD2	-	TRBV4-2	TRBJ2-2	TGTGCCAGCAGCCCGGGACTAGGACAGAACACCGGGGAGCTGTTTTTT	CASSPGLGQNTGELFF
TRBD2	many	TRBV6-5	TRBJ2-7	TGTGCCAGCAGCCGCGGGAGGGGAGCGTGGTACGAGCAGTACTTC	CASSRGRGAWYEQYF
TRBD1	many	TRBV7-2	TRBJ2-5	TGTGCCAGCAGAAGGGGGCCCGGGACCCAGTACTTC	CASRRGPGTQYF
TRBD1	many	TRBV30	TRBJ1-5	TGTGCCTGGAAGGACAGGGACAATCAGCCCCAGCATTTT	CAWKDRDNQPQHF
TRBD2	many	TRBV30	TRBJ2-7	TGTGCCTGGAGTAGCGGGGGAGACTACGAGCAGTACTTC	CAWSSGGDYEQYF
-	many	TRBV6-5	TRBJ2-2	TGTGCCAGCAGGTTAAGGGATTCCGGGGAGCTGTTTTTT	CASRLRDSGELFF
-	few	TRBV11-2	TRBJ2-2	TGTGCCAGCAGCTTAGGACCCAGGGGGGTAACCGGGGAGCTGTTTTTT	CASSLGPRGVTGELFF
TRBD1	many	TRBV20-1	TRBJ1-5	TGCAGTGCTAGAAAGGGACAGGGCCGCAGCAATCAGCCCCAGCATTTT	CSARKGQGRSNQPQHF
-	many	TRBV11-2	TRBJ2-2	TGTGCCAGCAGCTTCATGGGTTCGAACACCGGGGAGCTGTTTTTT	CASSFMGSNTGELFF
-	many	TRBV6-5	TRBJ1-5	TGTGCCAGCAGTTACGGGATGTTCGGGGCCAATCAGCCCCAGCATTTT	CASSYGMFGANQPQHF
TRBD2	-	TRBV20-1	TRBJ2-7	TGCAGTGCTAGAGTCACGGGGACTAGCGGGACCGAGCAGTACTTC	CSARVTGTSGTEQYF
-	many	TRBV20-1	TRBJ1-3	TGCAGTGCTAGAGATTCCCTCTCTGGAAACACCATATATTTT	CSARDSLSGNTIYF
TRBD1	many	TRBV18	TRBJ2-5	TGTGCCAGCTCACCTACGACAGGGGAGTCCCAGTACTTC	CASSPTTGESQYF
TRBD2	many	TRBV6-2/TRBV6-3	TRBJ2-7	TGTGCCAGCAGTTACTCCCCTCCGGGAGGGCCGGTCGGTTACTTC	CASSYSPPGGPVGYF
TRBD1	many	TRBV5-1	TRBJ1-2	TGCGCCAGCAGCTTGGGGGACAGATCCTATGGCTACACCTTC	CASSLGDRSYGYTF
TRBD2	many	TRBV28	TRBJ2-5	TGTGCCAGCACCCCCACGGGGCGGGAGGAGACCCAGTACTTC	CASTPTGREETQYF
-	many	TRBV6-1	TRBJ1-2	TGTGCCAGCAGGGAAACAGGGTTCTATGGCTACACCTTC	CASRETGFYGYTF
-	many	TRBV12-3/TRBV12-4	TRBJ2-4	TGTGCCAGCAGTTTAGGGGACGACATTCAGTACTTC	CASSLGDDIQYF
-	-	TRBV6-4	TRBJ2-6	TGTGCCAGCAGTTCAACAGCCCCTGGGGCCAACGTCCTGACTTTC	CASSSTAPGANVLTF
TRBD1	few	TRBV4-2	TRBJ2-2	TGTGCCAGCAGCCAACGATCGACAGGGGGGTACACCGGGGAGCTGTTTTTT	CASSQRSTGGYTGELFF
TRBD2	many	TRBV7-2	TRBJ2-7	TGTGCCAGCAGCTATGGACTAGCGGGCTTTGGCGAGCAGTACTTC	CASSYGLAGFGEQYF